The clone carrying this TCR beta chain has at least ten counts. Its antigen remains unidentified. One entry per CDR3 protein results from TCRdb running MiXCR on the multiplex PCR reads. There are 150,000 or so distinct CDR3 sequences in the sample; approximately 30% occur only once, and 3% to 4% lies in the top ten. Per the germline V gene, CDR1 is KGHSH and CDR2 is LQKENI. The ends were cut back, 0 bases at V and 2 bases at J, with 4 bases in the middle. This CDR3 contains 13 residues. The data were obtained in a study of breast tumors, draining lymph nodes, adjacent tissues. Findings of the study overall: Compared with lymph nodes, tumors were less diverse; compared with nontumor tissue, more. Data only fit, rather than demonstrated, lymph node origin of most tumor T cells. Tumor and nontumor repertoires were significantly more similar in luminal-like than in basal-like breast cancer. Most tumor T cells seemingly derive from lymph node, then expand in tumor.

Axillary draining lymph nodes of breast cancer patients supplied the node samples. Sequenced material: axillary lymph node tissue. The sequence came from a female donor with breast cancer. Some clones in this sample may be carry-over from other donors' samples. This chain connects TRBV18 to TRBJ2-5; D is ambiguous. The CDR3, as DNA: TGTGCCAGCTCACCACCTACTCAAGAGACCCAGTACTTC. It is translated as CASSPPTQETQYF.